This TCR beta chain came from a study of control samples from healthy donors and cancer patients. Trimming took 5 bases from V and 3 from J, leaving 22 bases between them. Per the germline V gene, CDR1 is PRHDT and CDR2 is FYEKMQ (reference sequence). CDR3 length: 17 amino acids. The data were produced by immunoSEQ multiplex PCR, yet TCRdb's version contains in-frame clones alone and is incomplete. The sample yields about 79,000 clones, over 85% seen once. J is TRBJ1-1 and V is TRBV13; D gene uncertain. This TCR was recovered from a woman in her 40s with lung cancer. The sequencing sample was made of PBMCs. CDR3 nucleotides: TGTGCCAGCAGCCGAACCCGGGCCCCAGGTAGGGACACTGAAGCTTTCTTT. Translating gives CASSRTRAPGRDTEAFF.